The clone carrying this T cell receptor beta chain has only one observation. This sample was taken from a study of blood T cell repertoires in COVID-19. The method was immunoSEQ multiplex PCR; TCRdb's version includes in-frame clones alone and lacks a portion of them. The sample records roughly 250,000 clones, about 90% being singletons. Trimming took off 2 bases at V and 1 base at J, with 8 bases between the two ends. This CDR3 is built from 14 residues. The germline gives CDR1 ENHRY, CDR2 SYGVKD. The receptor was derived from a woman aged 25-40 years with acute COVID-19. The sample consisted of PBMCs or T cells enriched from blood (not recorded which). This chain connects TRBV10-3 to TRBJ2-5; tentative D call: TRBD1 (6 bases). CDR3 in DNA: TGTGCCATCAGTGAGGACAGGATCCAAGAGACCCAGTACTTC. Its translation is CAISEDRIQETQYF.